This is a list of T cell receptor beta chains from one sample in a study of regulatory T cells in long-lasting Graves disease. TCRdb re-called the multiplex PCR reads with MiXCR, one entry per CDR3 protein. This sample has approximately 290,000 distinct CDR3 sequences, with 20% to 25% found just once. The input for sequencing was peripheral blood mononuclear cells (PBMCs), taken when the disease was refractory, from a patient treated with antithyroid drugs. The origin of the receptors is a female donor with Graves disease. Both conserved end residues are trimmed from each CDR3. D genes are given only for firm matches.

v_call,d_call,cdr3_aa
TRBV14,NA,ASSRAGGNSPLH
TRBV28,NA,ASSSNAGYQETQY
TRBV29-1,NA,SVEERGNEQF
TRBV28,TRBD2,ASSLSSTRRAGGPYTGELF
TRBV20-1,NA,SASGAPGTQY
TRBV9,NA,ASSVGRGVSGYT
TRBV6-5,TRBD1,ASSLAGGRNTIY
TRBV9,TRBD1,ASSPRQGMNTEAF
TRBV6-1,NA,ASSVETTEAF
TRBV3-1,NA,ASSQGAVYTGELF
TRBV6-2/TRBV6-3,NA,ASSRGVSGRTQY
TRBV12-3/TRBV12-4,NA,ASSPGTPISGNTIY
TRBV7-9,NA,ASSLLGSSMGPQY
TRBV6-1,NA,ASSEYLGIKTQY
TRBV12-3/TRBV12-4,NA,ASSSVRTGQGPQH
TRBV28,NA,ASRANTEAF
TRBV20-1,NA,SAAKGGYGAF
TRBV19,NA,ASSSFGLAKEQY
TRBV5-1,NA,ASSPGQTSTNEKLF
TRBV6-1,TRBD2,ASGLAGYNEQF
TRBV5-1,NA,ASSPGNEQY
TRBV7-8,TRBD2,ASSKTSVQETQY
TRBV7-2,TRBD2,ASSFQAGGYEQY
TRBV7-2,TRBD2,ASSLALLAGTSTDTQY
TRBV2,TRBD2,ASSEAGGPRNEQF
TRBV19,NA,ASSIMADSNQPQH
TRBV13,NA,ASSWESDEQY
TRBV3-1,NA,ASSQAGRVEAF
TRBV6-5,NA,ASSYSWTYEQY
TRBV20-1,NA,SARDPTGGSEKLF
TRBV28,TRBD1,ASTPGQLSGYEQY
TRBV12-3/TRBV12-4,NA,ASRRFQGSPGELF
TRBV18,TRBD1,ASSPRDSSNYGYT